Listed below are T cell receptor beta chains from one sample, sequenced in a study of T cell repertoires in cytomegalovirus infection. TCRdb called the reads again in MiXCR, with one record for every CDR3 protein. The sample includes 250,000 to 300,000 distinct CDR3 sequences, roughly an eighth of them seen just once. Sequences were obtained from PBMCs. These receptors all stem from a human donor in good health (CMV status not recorded). Some clones in this sample may be carry-over from other donors' samples. CDR3s include the opening cysteine and the closing phenylalanine or tryptophan. A D gene is named only where the DNA matches it firmly. The size of a clone is reported for some rows only, either as once, few or many, or as a class for expanded clones.

j_gene: TRBJ2-2; abundance: few; v_gene: TRBV20-1; d_gene: -; CDR3aa: CSAPHRTGNTGELFF; CDR3nt: TGCAGTGCTCCTCATAGGACGGGAAACACCGGGGAGCTGTTTTTT
j_gene: TRBJ2-7; abundance: -; v_gene: TRBV27; d_gene: -; CDR3aa: CASSFTYEQYF; CDR3nt: TGTGCCAGCAGTTTTACCTACGAGCAGTACTTC
j_gene: TRBJ2-1; abundance: -; v_gene: TRBV20-1; d_gene: TRBD2; CDR3aa: CSARVFLGGSSYNEQFF; CDR3nt: TGCAGTGCTAGAGTTTTCCTTGGCGGGAGCTCCTACAATGAGCAGTTCTTC
j_gene: TRBJ1-1; abundance: -; v_gene: TRBV6-5; d_gene: TRBD1; CDR3aa: CASSSGQGGSSTEAFF; CDR3nt: TGTGCCAGCAGTTCTGGACAGGGCGGTAGTAGCACTGAAGCTTTCTTT
j_gene: TRBJ1-5; abundance: many; v_gene: TRBV27; d_gene: TRBD1; CDR3aa: CASSLWARRGGTGTFQPQHF; CDR3nt: TGTGCCAGCAGTTTATGGGCTAGAAGAGGCGGGACAGGGACTTTTCAGCCCCAGCATTTT
j_gene: TRBJ2-3; abundance: -; v_gene: TRBV20-1; d_gene: TRBD2; CDR3aa: CSAGRGGSTDTQYF; CDR3nt: TGCAGTGCCGGGCGGGGGGGAAGCACAGATACGCAGTATTTT
j_gene: TRBJ2-3; abundance: few; v_gene: TRBV28; d_gene: TRBD2; CDR3aa: CASRIAGRTDTQYF; CDR3nt: TGTGCCAGCAGAATAGCGGGTCGCACAGATACGCAGTATTTT
j_gene: TRBJ2-1; abundance: few; v_gene: TRBV5-1; d_gene: TRBD2; CDR3aa: CASSSSGRGSYNEQFF; CDR3nt: TGCGCCAGCAGCTCGTCGGGGAGGGGTTCCTACAATGAGCAGTTCTTC
j_gene: TRBJ2-7; abundance: many; v_gene: TRBV28; d_gene: -; CDR3aa: CASSLFRAPYEQYF; CDR3nt: TGTGCCAGCAGTTTATTCAGGGCCCCCTACGAGCAGTACTTC
j_gene: TRBJ2-7; abundance: few; v_gene: TRBV6-6; d_gene: -; CDR3aa: CASSQFHEQYF; CDR3nt: TGTGCCAGCAGTCAATTCCACGAGCAGTACTTC
j_gene: TRBJ2-1; abundance: few; v_gene: TRBV18; d_gene: -; CDR3aa: CASSSGPSISYNEQFF; CDR3nt: TGTGCCAGCTCATCGGGTCCGTCGATCTCCTACAATGAGCAGTTCTTC
j_gene: TRBJ1-3; abundance: -; v_gene: TRBV7-9; d_gene: -; CDR3aa: CASSSPMAGANSGNTIYF; CDR3nt: TGTGCCAGCAGCTCCCCCATGGCTGGGGCCAACTCTGGAAACACCATATATTTT
j_gene: TRBJ2-1; abundance: few; v_gene: TRBV19; d_gene: TRBD2; CDR3aa: CASSIPRGGIPSYNEQFF; CDR3nt: TGTGCCAGTAGTATACCCCGCGGGGGGATTCCATCCTACAATGAGCAGTTCTTC
j_gene: TRBJ2-4; abundance: many; v_gene: TRBV27; d_gene: -; CDR3aa: CASSLKRQNIQYF; CDR3nt: TGTGCCAGCAGCCTAAAAAGGCAAAACATTCAGTACTTC
j_gene: TRBJ2-1; abundance: -; v_gene: TRBV27; d_gene: TRBD2; CDR3aa: CASSGGPHNEQFF; CDR3nt: TGTGCCAGCTCGGGGGGACCCCACAATGAGCAGTTCTTC
j_gene: TRBJ1-5; abundance: many; v_gene: TRBV27; d_gene: TRBD1; CDR3aa: CASGQGARNQPQHF; CDR3nt: TGTGCCAGCGGCCAGGGGGCACGTAATCAGCCCCAGCATTTT
j_gene: TRBJ1-5; abundance: -; v_gene: TRBV18; d_gene: -; CDR3aa: CASLPRKQEPPSQHF; CDR3nt: TGTGCCAGCTTACCTCGGAAACAGGAGCCCCCCAGCCAGCATTTT
j_gene: TRBJ2-2; abundance: -; v_gene: TRBV24-1; d_gene: TRBD2; CDR3aa: CATSDLRAGANTGELFF; CDR3nt: TGTGCCACCAGTGATTTACGAGCGGGAGCGAACACCGGGGAGCTGTTTTTT
j_gene: TRBJ1-6; abundance: few; v_gene: TRBV27; d_gene: TRBD1; CDR3aa: CASSTGTGVWENNSPLHF; CDR3nt: TGTGCCAGCAGTACAGGGACAGGGGTTTGGGAAAATAATTCACCCCTCCACTTT
j_gene: TRBJ1-4; abundance: many; v_gene: TRBV6-6; d_gene: -; CDR3aa: CASSPVLKGKLFF; CDR3nt: TGTGCCAGCAGTCCCGTCCTCAAGGGAAAACTGTTTTTT
j_gene: TRBJ2-1; abundance: -; v_gene: TRBV25-1; d_gene: -; CDR3aa: CASVSDSNSYNEQFF; CDR3nt: TGTGCCAGCGTATCGGACTCCAACTCCTACAATGAGCAGTTCTTC
j_gene: TRBJ2-5; abundance: many; v_gene: TRBV7-2; d_gene: TRBD1; CDR3aa: CASSQDRAVETQYF; CDR3nt: TGTGCCAGCAGCCAAGACAGGGCTGTTGAGACCCAGTACTTC
j_gene: TRBJ2-3; abundance: many; v_gene: TRBV29-1; d_gene: TRBD2; CDR3aa: CSVHTSGRADTQYF; CDR3nt: TGCAGCGTTCATACTAGCGGAAGGGCAGATACGCAGTATTTT
j_gene: TRBJ2-1; abundance: once; v_gene: TRBV20-1; d_gene: TRBD2; CDR3aa: CSARDMTSREQFF; CDR3nt: TGCAGTGCTAGGGACATGACTAGCCGGGAGCAGTTCTTC
j_gene: TRBJ1-1; abundance: few; v_gene: TRBV24-1; d_gene: -; CDR3aa: CATSDGPGGANAEAFF; CDR3nt: TGTGCCACCAGTGACGGGCCGGGGGGGGCGAACGCTGAAGCTTTCTTT